These 18 T cell receptor beta chains originate from one sample sequenced in a study of blood T cell repertoires in COVID-19 (dated by TCRdb to the early 2020s). The library relied on the immunoSEQ multiplex PCR assay. Drawn from immuneACCESS, this table holds only the in-frame rearrangements with V and J called that TCRdb kept. Clones are partly lost; checked studies trace under half to an unresolved V gene and leave the rest unexplained. The sample records just over 80,000 clones, 81% of which are singletons. About 40% of the sample is in the top ten clones. Sequencing was carried out using peripheral blood. The receptors were gathered from a man aged 80 or over with acute or convalescent COVID-19.

The chain is built from TRBV6-5 and TRBJ2-3; TRBD2 might be the D (5 bases). The V end lost 2 bases, the J end lost 9 bases, and 12 bases lay between the germline ends. Germline values: CDR1 MNHEY, CDR2 SVGAGI. CDR3 length: 13 residues. The CDR3 coding sequence is TGTGCCAGCAGTTACGATGTCGGGGTCACGCAGTATTTT. As protein: CASSYDVGVTQYF.

The chain has TRBV5-8 and TRBJ1-4; possibly TRBD1 for D (5 bases). The V end was cut by 3 bases, the J end by 2 bases, with 11 bases between. This CDR3 has 15 amino acids. CDR1 SGHTS and CDR2 YDEGEE come from the germline V gene. CDR3 DNA sequence: TGTGCCAGCAGCTCTGGAGGGGTGACTAATGAAAAACTGTTTTTT. It encodes CASSSGGVTNEKLFF.

The chain links TRBV5-3 to TRBJ2-2; 7 bases align to TRBD2. TRBV5-3 is an open reading frame, and its role is uncertain. V lost 3 bases, J lost 9 bases, and 20 bases stayed unmatched. This CDR3 is 18 amino acids long. The CDR3 sequence: CARSSAPCRGSILRELFF. The CDR3 region has the DNA TGTGCCAGAAGCTCCGCGCCGTGCCGCGGGAGCATTCTGAGGGAGCTGTTTTTT.

The rearrangement links TRBV6-5 to TRBJ1-2; a possible D gene is TRBD1 (6 bases). Germline V gives CDR1 MNHEY, CDR2 SVGAGI. CDR3 size: 13 residues. Trimming took 5 bases from V and 2 from J, leaving 9 bases between them. The CDR3 loop is CASSRQENYGYTF. The CDR3 nucleotides are TGTGCCAGCAGTAGACAGGAAAACTATGGCTACACCTTC.

The chain combines TRBV6-5 with TRBJ2-5, with D possibly matching TRBD1 (5 bases). V was pared by 6 bases and J by 2 bases, with 10 bases between. The germline V gene has CDR1 MNHEY and CDR2 SVGAGI. The CDR3 is 13 residues long. CDR3 coding DNA: TGTGCCAGCAGGTCCACAGGACAAGAGACCCAGTACTTC. It yields the protein CASRSTGQETQYF.

V usage is TRBV28 and J usage is TRBJ1-5; 8 bases are shared with TRBD1. The CDR3 is 16 residues long. Germline V CDR1 and CDR2: MDHEN, SYDVKM. Trimming at V came to 8 bases and at J to 4 bases, leaving 13 bases not matched to a gene. CDR3 residues: CASHNYGQGGNQPQHF. The CDR3 DNA sequence: TGTGCCAGCCATAATTATGGACAGGGAGGGAATCAGCCCCAGCATTTT.

This chain uses TRBV29-1 with TRBJ2-3; 13 bases are shared with TRBD2. Trimming removed 3 bases from V and 0 bases from J; junction bases left unmatched: 3. The CDR3 contains 16 residues. The V gene's germline CDR1 is SQVTM and CDR2 ANQGSEA. The CDR3 loop is CSVDGTSGASTDTQYF. The CDR3 DNA is TGCAGCGTTGACGGGACTAGCGGGGCTAGCACAGATACGCAGTATTTT.

V and J are TRBV29-1 and TRBJ1-3; D is perhaps TRBD1 (5 bases). This CDR3 has 16 residues. Germline V gives CDR1 SQVTM, CDR2 ANQGSEA. With 2 bases removed from V and 0 bases from J, the gap between germline ends came to 14 bases. CDR3 sequence reads: CSVENLHRSSGNTIYF. The CDR3 bases are TGCAGCGTTGAAAATTTGCACAGGAGCTCTGGAAACACCATATATTTT.

The rearrangement uses TRBV29-1 and TRBJ2-3; D may be TRBD2 (5 bases). Germline V gives CDR1 SQVTM, CDR2 ANQGSEA. V was trimmed by 4 bases and J by 6 bases, leaving 5 bases between them. This CDR3 has 10 residues. DNA of the CDR3: TGCAGCGTTGGCGGGGATACGCAGTATTTT. As protein: CSVGGDTQYF.

This chain connects TRBV6-2 or TRBV6-3 to TRBJ1-6; possibly TRBD1 for D (5 bases). The V and J ends lost 4 bases and 5 bases respectively, with 12 bases between them. The CDR3 consists of 15 residues. Per the germline V gene, CDR1 is MNHEY and CDR2 is SVGEGT. CDR3 loop: CASSSQGGHNSPLHF. In DNA form, the CDR3 reads TGTGCCAGCAGTTCCCAGGGTGGGCATAATTCACCCCTCCACTTT.

The CDR3 sequence is CASSSLITGGPNEQYF. The DNA for the CDR3 is TGTGCCAGCAGTTCTCTTATAACAGGGGGCCCAAACGAGCAGTACTTC. The chain combines TRBV28 with TRBJ2-7, with 9 bases lining up with TRBD1. Per germline, CDR1 MDHEN and CDR2 SYDVKM. The CDR3 length is 16 residues. The trim removed 4 bases at V and 5 bases at J, leaving 12 bases unmatched.

This clone was detected only once. The gene calls are TRBV29-1 and TRBJ1-3, with D perhaps TRBD1 (5 bases). V lost 6 bases and J 0 bases, leaving 9 bases between the germline ends. The CDR3 contains 13 residues. Germline-derived CDR1 and CDR2 are SQVTM and ANQGSEA. The CDR3 nucleotides read TGCAGCGTAGGGGAATCCTCTGGAAACACCATATATTTT. Encoded protein: CSVGESSGNTIYF.

The V and J genes are TRBV5-1 and TRBJ2-3; 8 bases align to TRBD2. The CDR3 sequence is 16 residues long. Germline V CDR1 and CDR2: SGHRS, YFSETQ. V lost 2 bases, J lost 6 bases, and 11 bases stayed unmatched. The CDR3 reads CASSLQRGSQGDTQYF. CDR3 in DNA: TGCGCCAGCAGCTTACAGCGGGGGTCGCAGGGGGATACGCAGTATTTT.

The V gene is TRBV5-1, the J gene TRBJ1-1; 8 bases agree with TRBD1. This CDR3 contains 16 residues. Germline V gives CDR1 SGHRS, CDR2 YFSETQ. V lost 0 bases, J lost 3 bases, and 7 bases stayed unmatched. CDR3 residues: CASSLAFQGADTEAFF. The CDR3 nucleotides read TGCGCCAGCAGCTTGGCCTTTCAGGGGGCTGACACTGAAGCTTTCTTT.

The rearrangement uses TRBV5-8 and TRBJ2-1; D may be TRBD2 (5 bases). The CDR3 contains 15 residues. The germline V and J ends were trimmed by 4 bases and 4 bases, with 15 bases remaining between them. Germline-derived CDR1 and CDR2 are SGHTS and YDEGEE. The CDR3 region is CASSRPEGLYNEQFF. CDR3 sequence (DNA): TGTGCCAGCAGCCGCCCTGAGGGCCTGTACAATGAGCAGTTCTTC.

The chain employs TRBV5-1 and TRBJ1-6; 7 bases map to TRBD1. Germline-derived CDR1 and CDR2 are SGHRS and YFSETQ. The V gene end was trimmed by 4 bases and the J gene end by 9 bases; junction bases not matched to a gene: 13. The CDR3 is 16 amino acids. CDR3 loop: CASSPSQGDLVSPLHF. The CDR3 DNA reads as TGCGCCAGCAGCCCTTCTCAGGGGGACCTTGTTTCACCCCTCCACTTT.

This chain connects TRBV19 to TRBJ2-6, with D tentatively TRBD2 (7 bases). The CDR3 is made up of 15 amino acids. The germline V gene has CDR1 LNHDA and CDR2 SQIVND (reference sequence). Trimming took off 3 bases at V and 2 bases at J, with 8 bases between the two ends. The DNA for the CDR3 is TGTGCCAGTAGTATGGGGGGGCCTGGGGCCAACGTCCTGACTTTC. The encoded protein is CASSMGGPGANVLTF.

The CDR3 protein is CASSFAVNTEAFF. The DNA for the CDR3 is TGTGCCAGCAGCTTTGCAGTGAACACTGAAGCTTTCTTT. The chain is built from TRBV7-3 and TRBJ1-1, with D unclear. The germline V gene has CDR1 SGHTA and CDR2 FQGTGA. With 3 bases removed from V and 0 bases from J, the gap between germline ends came to 5 bases. There are 13 residues in the CDR3. The whole variable domain, filled in from reference TRBV7-3 and TRBJ1-1, reads GAGVSQTPSNKVTEKGKYVELRCDPISGHTALYWYRQSLGQGPEFLIYFQGTGAADDSGLPNDRFFAVRPEGSVSTLKIQRTERGDSAVYLCASSFAVNTEAFFGQGTRLTVV.